This T cell receptor beta chain was profiled in a study of early T cells in non-severe SARS-CoV-2 infection. Overall study context: Chains were not paired, and sequencing was done on bulk RNA from unsorted whole blood.

One entry per CDR3 protein results from TCRdb running MiXCR on the 5' RACE reads. The data show roughly 64,000 distinct CDR3 sequences, approximately 11% seen once. Note on this clonotype: Its antigen is unknown.

Germline trimming cut 0 bases from V and 0 bases from J; bases unmatched to any gene: 16. CDR1 and CDR2 from the germline V gene are KGHSH and LQKENI. The CDR3 totals 20 residues. General study points: Missing private and CD4 specificities, VDJdb matching favored anti-spike CD8 responses.

V is TRBV18 and J is TRBJ2-7; 8 nucleotides agree with TRBD2. The sample consisted of whole blood, taken at baseline. The origin of this receptor is an adult who was a healthcare worker with PCR-confirmed SARS-CoV-2 infection or an uninfected control (not recorded which). The CDR3 DNA reads TGTGCCAGCTCACCACCGTTAATCTCGGCCACTAGCGGATCCTCCTACGAGCAGTACTTC. This encodes CASSPPLISATSGSSYEQYF.